This T cell receptor (beta chain) stems from a study of cytomegalovirus exposure and HLA in healthy donors. This CDR3 is 20 amino acids long. The study, taken as a whole, reports: Most TCRs appeared rarely, but some public TCRs recurred in many donors. In an earlier analysis, productive rearrangement rates for most beta V segments clustered near 87% or 30%.

Both 60 Vbeta primers and 13 Jbeta primers went into the PCR. In the source study's methods: Roughly 10 million shared chains were among approximately 87 million unique TCR beta chains counted in a later analysis. Method: immunoSEQ multiplex PCR; TCRdb's copy keeps in-frame clones and lacks some. That table gives V, J and clone size, and the DNA gave D and trimming. The table shows some 84,000 clones, with more than 50% occurring only once. This clone has more than one count but fewer than ten. The target antigen is unknown. The chain joins TRBV21-1 to TRBJ1-2; the table calls TRBD1, which could not be checked here. TRBV21-1 is flagged as a pseudogene. This receptor was obtained from a middle-aged woman in good health and CMV-seropositive. Sequenced sample: PBMCs. The CDR3 DNA reads as TGTGCCAGCAGCAAAGGGACGGTAACGCAGGGGGCGGTAACTAACTATGGCTACACCTTC. Protein: CASSKGTVTQGAVTNYGYTF.